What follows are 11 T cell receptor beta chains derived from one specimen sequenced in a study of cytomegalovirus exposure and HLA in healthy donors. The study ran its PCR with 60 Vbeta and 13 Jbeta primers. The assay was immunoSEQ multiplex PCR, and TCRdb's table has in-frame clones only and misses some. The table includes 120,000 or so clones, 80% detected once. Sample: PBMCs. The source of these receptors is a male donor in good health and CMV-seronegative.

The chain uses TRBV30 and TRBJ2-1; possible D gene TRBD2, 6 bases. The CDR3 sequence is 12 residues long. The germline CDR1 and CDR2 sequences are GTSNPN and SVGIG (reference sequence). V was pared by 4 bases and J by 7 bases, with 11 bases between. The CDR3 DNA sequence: TGTGCCTGGACGCGGGGTAGGAATGAGCAGTTCTTC. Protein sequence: CAWTRGRNEQFF.

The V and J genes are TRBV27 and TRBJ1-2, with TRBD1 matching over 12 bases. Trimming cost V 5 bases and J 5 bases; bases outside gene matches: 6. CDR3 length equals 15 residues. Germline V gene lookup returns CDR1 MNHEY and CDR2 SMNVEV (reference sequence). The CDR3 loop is CASSARDRGLYGYTF. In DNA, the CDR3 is TGTGCCAGCAGTGCCCGGGACAGGGGGCTGTATGGCTACACCTTC.

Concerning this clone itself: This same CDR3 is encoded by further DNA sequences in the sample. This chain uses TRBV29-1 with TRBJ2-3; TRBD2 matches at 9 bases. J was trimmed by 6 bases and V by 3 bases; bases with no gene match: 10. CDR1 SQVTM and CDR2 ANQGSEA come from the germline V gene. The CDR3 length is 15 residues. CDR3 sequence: CSVEGLAGKPDTQYF. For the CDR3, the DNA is TGCAGCGTTGAGGGTCTAGCGGGAAAACCGGATACGCAGTATTTT.

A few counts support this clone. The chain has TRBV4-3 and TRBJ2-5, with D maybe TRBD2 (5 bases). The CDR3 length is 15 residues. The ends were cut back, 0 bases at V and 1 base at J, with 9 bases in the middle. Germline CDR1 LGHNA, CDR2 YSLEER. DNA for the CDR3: TGCGCCAGCAGCCAAGATTACGGGGTCCAAGAGACCCAGTACTTC. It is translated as CASSQDYGVQETQYF.

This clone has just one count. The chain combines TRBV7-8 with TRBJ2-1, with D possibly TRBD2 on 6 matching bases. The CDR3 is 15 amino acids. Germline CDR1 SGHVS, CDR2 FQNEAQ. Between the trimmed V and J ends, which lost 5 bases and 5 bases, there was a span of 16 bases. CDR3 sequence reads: CASSDSGTLNNEQFF. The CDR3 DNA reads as TGTGCCAGCAGCGATTCCGGGACTCTCAACAATGAGCAGTTCTTC.

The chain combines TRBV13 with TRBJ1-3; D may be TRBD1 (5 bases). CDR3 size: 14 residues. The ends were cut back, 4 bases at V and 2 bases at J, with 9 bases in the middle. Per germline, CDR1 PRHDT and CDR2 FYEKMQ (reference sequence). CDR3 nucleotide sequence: TGTGCCAGCAGCTCAGGACAAACTGGAAACACCATATATTTT. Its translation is CASSSGQTGNTIYF.

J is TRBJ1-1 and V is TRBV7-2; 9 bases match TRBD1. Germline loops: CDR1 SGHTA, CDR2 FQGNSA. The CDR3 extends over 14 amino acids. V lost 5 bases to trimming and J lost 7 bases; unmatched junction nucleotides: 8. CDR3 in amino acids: CASSGQGFLGEAFF. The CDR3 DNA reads TGTGCCAGCAGCGGACAGGGGTTTTTAGGTGAAGCTTTCTTT.

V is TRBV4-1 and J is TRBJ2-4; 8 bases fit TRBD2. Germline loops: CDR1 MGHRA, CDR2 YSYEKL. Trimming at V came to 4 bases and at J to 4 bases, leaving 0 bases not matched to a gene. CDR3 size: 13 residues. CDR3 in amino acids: CASSPSGKNIQYF. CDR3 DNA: TGCGCCAGCAGCCCTAGCGGGAAAAACATTCAGTACTTC.

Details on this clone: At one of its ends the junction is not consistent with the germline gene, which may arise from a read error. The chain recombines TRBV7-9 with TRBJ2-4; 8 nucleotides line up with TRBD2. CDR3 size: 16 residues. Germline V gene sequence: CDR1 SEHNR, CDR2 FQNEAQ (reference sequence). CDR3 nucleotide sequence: TGTGCCAGCAGCTCCGTTAGCGGGATAGCCAAAAACAGTCAGTACTTC. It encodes CASSSVSGIAKNSQYF.

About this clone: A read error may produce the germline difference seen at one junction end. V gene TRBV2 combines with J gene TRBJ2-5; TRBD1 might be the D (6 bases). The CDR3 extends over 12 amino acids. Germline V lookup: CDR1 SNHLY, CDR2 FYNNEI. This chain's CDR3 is CASSDEFWGRHF. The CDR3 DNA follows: TGTGCCAGCAGTGACGAGTTTTGGGGGCGGCACTTC.

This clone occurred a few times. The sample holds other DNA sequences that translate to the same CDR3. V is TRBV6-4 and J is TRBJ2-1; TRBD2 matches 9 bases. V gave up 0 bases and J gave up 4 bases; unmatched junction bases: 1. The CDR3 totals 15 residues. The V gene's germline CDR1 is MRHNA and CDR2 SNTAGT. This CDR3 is CASSDSSGSYNEQFF. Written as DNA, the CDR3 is TGTGCCAGCAGTGACTCTAGCGGGAGTTACAATGAGCAGTTCTTC.